The rows below give T cell receptor beta chains drawn from one sample of a study of T cells in narcolepsy. Generated by immunoSEQ multiplex PCR, the TCRdb table keeps only in-frame clones and is missing some. The top ten hold approximately 0.71% of the sample, which has about 25,000 clones, approximately 83% seen once. The sequencing sample was made of CD45RA- memory CD4+ T cells from PBMCs. The receptors come from a human donor with narcolepsy. CDR3s include the opening cysteine and the closing phenylalanine or tryptophan. A D gene is named only where the DNA matches it firmly. Size tells how often a clone was seen (once, few, many) or the class of an expanded clone, and some rows leave it out.

abundance: once
j_gene: TRBJ1-2
d_gene: -
v_gene: TRBV6-5
CDR3nt: TGTGCCAGCAGTTACGATCCGGCAGCTTATGGCTACACCTTC
CDR3aa: CASSYDPAAYGYTF

abundance: -
j_gene: TRBJ2-3
d_gene: -
v_gene: TRBV5-1
CDR3nt: TGCGCCAGCTTGCCCGGGCCCAGCACAGATACGCAGTATTTT
CDR3aa: CASLPGPSTDTQYF

abundance: -
j_gene: TRBJ2-7
d_gene: -
v_gene: TRBV4-1
CDR3nt: TGCGCCAGCAGCCGCCCTAGCTCCTACGAGCAGTACTTC
CDR3aa: CASSRPSSYEQYF

abundance: -
j_gene: TRBJ2-2
d_gene: -
v_gene: TRBV19
CDR3nt: TGTGCCAGTAGCCAAGACAGGTCAAACGGGGAGCTGTTTTTT
CDR3aa: CASSQDRSNGELFF

abundance: -
j_gene: TRBJ2-7
d_gene: -
v_gene: TRBV14
CDR3nt: TGTGCCAGCAGCCACTCTACCGGAATAGGGGTTCCGCAGTACTTC
CDR3aa: CASSHSTGIGVPQYF

abundance: -
j_gene: TRBJ2-7
d_gene: TRBD1
v_gene: TRBV28
CDR3nt: TGTGCCAGCAGTTTCGAGACAGGGGATATCTACGAGCAGTACTTC
CDR3aa: CASSFETGDIYEQYF

abundance: -
j_gene: TRBJ2-7
d_gene: -
v_gene: TRBV6-6
CDR3nt: TGTGCCAGCAGTCGCGGCCGGGGGTACGAGCAGTACTTC
CDR3aa: CASSRGRGYEQYF

abundance: -
j_gene: TRBJ1-1
d_gene: -
v_gene: TRBV5-4
CDR3nt: TGTGCCAGCAGCTTGTCTATCTTGAACACTGAAGCTTTCTTT
CDR3aa: CASSLSILNTEAFF

abundance: -
j_gene: TRBJ1-5
d_gene: -
v_gene: TRBV5-6
CDR3nt: TGTGCCAGCAGCTTCTTTGTGGATCAGCCCCAGCATTTT
CDR3aa: CASSFFVDQPQHF

abundance: once
j_gene: TRBJ1-5
d_gene: -
v_gene: TRBV6-5
CDR3nt: TGTGCCAGCAGTTACAGGTGGGGCAATCAGCCCCAGCATTTT
CDR3aa: CASSYRWGNQPQHF

abundance: few
j_gene: TRBJ2-6
d_gene: -
v_gene: TRBV19
CDR3nt: TGTGCCAGTGAGGGCAGGGGTTGGGCCAACGTCCTGACTTTC
CDR3aa: CASEGRGWANVLTF

abundance: -
j_gene: TRBJ2-1
d_gene: TRBD2
v_gene: TRBV28
CDR3nt: TGTGCCAGCAGTTTATCGTCTAGGTTGTCTAGCGGGAGGGATAACAATGAGCAGTTCTTC
CDR3aa: CASSLSSRLSSGRDNNEQFF

abundance: -
j_gene: TRBJ2-5
d_gene: -
v_gene: TRBV5-1
CDR3nt: TGCGCCAGCAGCTTGGCATTGGGAGCGGGCCAAGAGACCCAGTACTTC
CDR3aa: CASSLALGAGQETQYF

abundance: -
j_gene: TRBJ2-7
d_gene: -
v_gene: TRBV25-1
CDR3nt: TGTGCCAGCAGTGAAAGTCGGACGGCTGAGGAGCAGTACTTC
CDR3aa: CASSESRTAEEQYF

abundance: few
j_gene: TRBJ2-7
d_gene: TRBD2
v_gene: TRBV7-3
CDR3nt: TGTGCCAGCAGCTTATTTGGACTAGCGGGAGACGAGCAGTACTTC
CDR3aa: CASSLFGLAGDEQYF

abundance: -
j_gene: TRBJ2-1
d_gene: TRBD1
v_gene: TRBV29-1
CDR3nt: TGCAGCGTGGGACAGAGCTCCTACAATGAGCAGTTCTTC
CDR3aa: CSVGQSSYNEQFF

abundance: once
j_gene: TRBJ1-2
d_gene: -
v_gene: TRBV6-6
CDR3nt: TGTGCCAGCAGTTACTCGACGACCCCCTCCTATGGCTACACCTTC
CDR3aa: CASSYSTTPSYGYTF

abundance: -
j_gene: TRBJ2-5
d_gene: TRBD1
v_gene: TRBV9
CDR3nt: TGTGCCAGCAGCGCACAGGGGACCCCCCAAGAGACCCAGTACTTC
CDR3aa: CASSAQGTPQETQYF

abundance: -
j_gene: TRBJ2-3
d_gene: -
v_gene: TRBV9
CDR3nt: TGTGCCAGCAGCGTAGGCCCTAGCACAGATACGCAGTATTTT
CDR3aa: CASSVGPSTDTQYF

abundance: few
j_gene: TRBJ1-5
d_gene: TRBD1
v_gene: TRBV5-6
CDR3nt: TGTGCCAGCAGCTTGAGACAGGGGCTTCCAGGCAATCAGCCCCAGCATTTT
CDR3aa: CASSLRQGLPGNQPQHF

abundance: once
j_gene: TRBJ2-2
d_gene: TRBD1
v_gene: TRBV5-1
CDR3nt: TGCGCCAGCAGCTCTCTCCGGGACAGTAACACCGGGGAGCTGTTTTTT
CDR3aa: CASSSLRDSNTGELFF

abundance: -
j_gene: TRBJ1-1
d_gene: -
v_gene: TRBV11-2
CDR3nt: TGTGCCAGCAGCTACAGGGTGGACACTGAAGCTTTCTTT
CDR3aa: CASSYRVDTEAFF

abundance: -
j_gene: TRBJ2-3
d_gene: TRBD1
v_gene: TRBV7-2
CDR3nt: TGTGCCAGCAGCCCAAACAGACAGGGTACGCAGTATTTT
CDR3aa: CASSPNRQGTQYF

abundance: once
j_gene: TRBJ2-7
d_gene: TRBD1
v_gene: TRBV30
CDR3nt: TGTGCCTGGAGTGTATTCGGGACAGGGTCAACCTACGAGCAGTACTTC
CDR3aa: CAWSVFGTGSTYEQYF

abundance: -
j_gene: TRBJ1-2
d_gene: -
v_gene: TRBV6-5
CDR3nt: TGTGCCCTGACGGGCGATAATAACTATGGCTACACCTTC
CDR3aa: CALTGDNNYGYTF

abundance: -
j_gene: TRBJ2-3
d_gene: -
v_gene: TRBV5-1
CDR3nt: TGCGCCAGCAGCTTGGCCCCTAACACAGATACGCAGTATTTT
CDR3aa: CASSLAPNTDTQYF

abundance: -
j_gene: TRBJ2-7
d_gene: -
v_gene: TRBV5-1
CDR3nt: TGCGCCAGCAGCTTGGCTACAAAGACCGAGCAGTACTTC
CDR3aa: CASSLATKTEQYF

abundance: -
j_gene: TRBJ1-6
d_gene: -
v_gene: TRBV18
CDR3nt: TGTGCCAGCTCTACAGTCTTCAAAGATTCACCCCTCCACTTT
CDR3aa: CASSTVFKDSPLHF

abundance: few
j_gene: TRBJ2-5
d_gene: -
v_gene: TRBV11-3
CDR3nt: TGTGCCAGCAGCTTAGAAGAGACCCAGTACTTC
CDR3aa: CASSLEETQYF

abundance: -
j_gene: TRBJ1-2
d_gene: TRBD1
v_gene: TRBV7-9
CDR3nt: TGTGCCAGCAGCTTGGCGGGGGGACAGGGCAACTATGGCTACACCTTC
CDR3aa: CASSLAGGQGNYGYTF

abundance: -
j_gene: TRBJ2-3
d_gene: -
v_gene: TRBV5-4
CDR3nt: TGTGCCAGCAGCGCCGGGTGGGAGCGAAGCACAGATACGCAGTATTTT
CDR3aa: CASSAGWERSTDTQYF

abundance: -
j_gene: TRBJ2-3
d_gene: -
v_gene: TRBV6-1
CDR3nt: TGTGCCAGCAGTACCCCTATCTCTCTTACGCAGTATTTT
CDR3aa: CASSTPISLTQYF

abundance: -
j_gene: TRBJ2-5
d_gene: -
v_gene: TRBV27
CDR3nt: TGTGCCAGCAGGCCCCAAGGAGTAGAGACCCAGTACTTC
CDR3aa: CASRPQGVETQYF

abundance: few
j_gene: TRBJ1-5
d_gene: -
v_gene: TRBV7-8
CDR3nt: TGTGCCAGCAGCTTAAAGGAACACACCAATCAGCCCCAGCATTTT
CDR3aa: CASSLKEHTNQPQHF

abundance: -
j_gene: TRBJ1-1
d_gene: TRBD1
v_gene: TRBV4-2
CDR3nt: TGTGCCAGCAGGGCCAGTGAACAGGGGAGTGAAGCTTTCTTT
CDR3aa: CASRASEQGSEAFF

abundance: once
j_gene: TRBJ1-6
d_gene: TRBD1
v_gene: TRBV19
CDR3nt: TGTGCCAGTAGTTCAAACACAGGGGGCAATTCACCCCTCCACTTT
CDR3aa: CASSSNTGGNSPLHF

abundance: few
j_gene: TRBJ2-7
d_gene: -
v_gene: TRBV18
CDR3nt: TGTGCCAGCTCACCACCTCAGGTAGGATACGAGCAGTACTTC
CDR3aa: CASSPPQVGYEQYF

abundance: -
j_gene: TRBJ1-2
d_gene: -
v_gene: TRBV9
CDR3nt: TGTGCCAGCAGCGGATCATCAGGGGTCCGCGGCTACACCTTC
CDR3aa: CASSGSSGVRGYTF

abundance: -
j_gene: TRBJ1-3
d_gene: -
v_gene: TRBV7-9
CDR3nt: TGTGCCAGCAGCTTAGGGCAGGCTGGAAACACCATATATTTT
CDR3aa: CASSLGQAGNTIYF

abundance: -
j_gene: TRBJ2-1
d_gene: -
v_gene: TRBV7-9
CDR3nt: TGTGCCAGCAGCGATTTAGAAGAGCAGTTCTTC
CDR3aa: CASSDLEEQFF

abundance: -
j_gene: TRBJ2-1
d_gene: -
v_gene: TRBV18
CDR3nt: TGTGCCAGCTCACCAGACAGCTCCCTCTACAATGAGCAGTTCTTC
CDR3aa: CASSPDSSLYNEQFF

abundance: -
j_gene: TRBJ2-5
d_gene: TRBD2
v_gene: TRBV27
CDR3nt: TGTGCCAGCAGTCCCTACCTACTAGCGGGGGTTGAGACCCAGTACTTC
CDR3aa: CASSPYLLAGVETQYF

abundance: once
j_gene: TRBJ2-7
d_gene: -
v_gene: TRBV7-9
CDR3nt: TGTGCCAGCAGCTTAGCCGGGGGCGAGCAGTACTTC
CDR3aa: CASSLAGGEQYF

abundance: -
j_gene: TRBJ1-1
d_gene: -
v_gene: TRBV25-1
CDR3nt: TGTGCCAGCAGAGACATCCGGAGGAACACTGAAGCTTTCTTT
CDR3aa: CASRDIRRNTEAFF

abundance: -
j_gene: TRBJ2-7
d_gene: -
v_gene: TRBV18
CDR3nt: TGTGCCAGTAAACAAGGGCAGGGCGTTGAGGAGTACTTC
CDR3aa: CASKQGQGVEEYF

abundance: -
j_gene: TRBJ2-7
d_gene: TRBD1
v_gene: TRBV4-2
CDR3nt: TGTGCCAGCAGCCGGGACAGGGTCTACGAGCAGTACTTC
CDR3aa: CASSRDRVYEQYF

abundance: -
j_gene: TRBJ2-2
d_gene: -
v_gene: TRBV5-1
CDR3nt: TGCGCCAGCAGCTTGGACGGGTCGAACACCGGGGAGCTGTTTTTT
CDR3aa: CASSLDGSNTGELFF

abundance: -
j_gene: TRBJ2-5
d_gene: TRBD2
v_gene: TRBV5-1
CDR3nt: TGTGCCAGCAGCTTGGGACTAGCGGGAGGAGGAGAGACCCAGTACTTC
CDR3aa: CASSLGLAGGGETQYF

abundance: -
j_gene: TRBJ2-5
d_gene: TRBD1
v_gene: TRBV7-7
CDR3nt: TGTGCCAGCAGCTCTACCGGGACAGGGGATAAAGAGACCCAGTACTTC
CDR3aa: CASSSTGTGDKETQYF